These 6 T cell receptor beta chains originate from one sample sequenced in a study of blood T cell repertoires in COVID-19. Profiling relied on immunoSEQ multiplex PCR, and the TCRdb table lists in-frame clones only, not all of them. There are about 110,000 clones in the sample; about nine tenths occur only once, and 2.4% lies in the top ten. The sample consisted of peripheral blood. The receptors stem from a human donor in a cohort sampled during active COVID-19.

The chain uses TRBV4-1 and TRBJ2-1; D gene unclear. V was cut by 3 bases and J by 0 bases, with 12 bases left in between. This CDR3 has 16 residues. Germline lookup yields CDR1 MGHRA and CDR2 YSYEKL. CDR3 loop: CASSQLDTSSYNEQFF. In DNA, the CDR3 is TGCGCCAGCAGCCAGTTAGACACGAGCTCCTACAATGAGCAGTTCTTC.

Written as DNA, the CDR3 is TGTGCCAGCAGTGAAAGAGGCTCTGGAAACACCATATATTTT. Protein sequence: CASSERGSGNTIYF. This rearrangement joins TRBV6-1 to TRBJ1-3; no definite D call. V lost 2 bases to trimming and J lost 0 bases, with 5 bases between them. CDR3 size: 14 residues. The germline V gene has CDR1 MNHNS and CDR2 SASEGT.

The rearrangement joins TRBV5-6 to TRBJ2-3; possibly TRBD2 for D (6 bases). Per the germline V gene, CDR1 is SGHDT and CDR2 is YYEEEE. Trimming shortened V by 0 bases and J by 4 bases, and 12 bases separated the two germline ends. The CDR3 has 15 residues. CDR3 amino acids: CASSLDLAAPDTQYF. The DNA of the CDR3 is TGTGCCAGCAGCTTGGACTTAGCGGCCCCAGATACGCAGTATTTT.

Here the CDR3 reads CASSPGLAGVSDTQYF. The CDR3 region has the DNA TGTGCCAGCAGCCCCGGACTAGCGGGAGTATCAGATACGCAGTATTTT. This chain joins TRBV7-3 and TRBJ2-3; 13 bases agree with TRBD2. Germline V CDR1 and CDR2: SGHTA, FQGTGA. With 5 bases clipped from V and 4 bases from J, the junction kept 6 bases outside the gene matches. The CDR3 runs 16 residues. Based on the CDR3 plus reference TRBV7-3 and TRBJ2-3, the full variable domain is GAGVSQTPSNKVTEKGKYVELRCDPISGHTALYWYRQSLGQGPEFLIYFQGTGAADDSGLPNDRFFAVRPEGSVSTLKIQRTERGDSAVYLCASSPGLAGVSDTQYFGPGTRLTVL.

This rearrangement joins TRBV5-1 to TRBJ1-5, with a weak D call TRBD1 (6 bases). This CDR3 is built from 15 residues. CDR1 SGHRS and CDR2 YFSETQ come from the germline V gene. Trimming removed 0 bases at V and 5 bases at J, with 12 bases between. DNA of the CDR3: TGCGCCAGCAGCTTGGCCGGACAGAGTTATCAGCCCCAGCATTTT. Protein sequence: CASSLAGQSYQPQHF.

The genes are TRBV15 and TRBJ2-1; D is perhaps TRBD1 (6 bases). V was pared by 6 bases and J by 0 bases, with 15 bases between. Germline CDR1 is LNHNV and CDR2 is YYDKDF (reference sequence). The CDR3 length is 16 residues. CDR3 in DNA: TGTGCCACCAGAAAACAGGGAACGACCTCCTACAATGAGCAGTTCTTC. As protein: CATRKQGTTSYNEQFF.